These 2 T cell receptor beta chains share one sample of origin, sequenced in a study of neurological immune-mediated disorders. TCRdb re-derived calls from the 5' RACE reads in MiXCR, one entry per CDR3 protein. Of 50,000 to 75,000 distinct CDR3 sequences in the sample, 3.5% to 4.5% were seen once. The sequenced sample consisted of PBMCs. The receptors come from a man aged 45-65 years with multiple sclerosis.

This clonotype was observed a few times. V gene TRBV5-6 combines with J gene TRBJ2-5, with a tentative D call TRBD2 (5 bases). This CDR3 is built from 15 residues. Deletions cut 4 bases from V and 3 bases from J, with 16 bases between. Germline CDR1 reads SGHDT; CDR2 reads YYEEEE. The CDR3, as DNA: TGTGCCAGCAGCATGACCCAGGCGGGTAAAGAGACCCAGTACTTC. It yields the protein CASSMTQAGKETQYF. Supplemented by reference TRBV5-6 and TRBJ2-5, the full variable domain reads DAGVTQSPTHLIKTRGQQVTLRCSPKSGHDTVSWYQQALGQGPQFIFQYYEEEERQRGNFPDRFSGHQFPNYSSELNVNALLLGDSALYLCASSMTQAGKETQYFGPGTRLLVL.

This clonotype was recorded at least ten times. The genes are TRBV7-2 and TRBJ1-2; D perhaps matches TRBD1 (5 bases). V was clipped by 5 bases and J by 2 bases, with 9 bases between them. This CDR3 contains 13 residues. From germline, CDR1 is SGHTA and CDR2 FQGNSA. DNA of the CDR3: TGTGCCAGCAGCCAGACAGTGAACTATGGCTACACCTTC. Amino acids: CASSQTVNYGYTF.